The clone carrying this TCR beta chain has a handful of counts. What it binds is not known. The data stem from a study of OX40 agonist ivuxolimab in advanced cancers. Study-level background: Patients undergoing dose escalation presented with hepatocellular carcinoma, melanoma, renal cell or head and neck cancer. Study-level findings and limits: Expanded clones were, on average, more numerous in CD8+ T cells than in CD4+. At 0.1-3.0 mg/kg, partial responders had clonal expansion among the lowest observed.

The junction had 2 bases not matched to a gene; V was cut back by 5 bases and J by 2 bases. The CDR3 covers 14 residues. Germline assignment: CDR1 MNHNS and CDR2 SASEGT. TCRdb's table, derived via immunoSEQ multiplex PCR, lists solely in-frame clones and lacks some. The data hold about 17,000 clones, with around 70% observed a single time. This specimen consisted of CD4+ or CD8+ T cells sorted from blood, obtained in a trial of the OX40 agonist ivuxolimab. V is TRBV6-1 and J is TRBJ2-1; 8 positions match TRBD2. This clonotype was obtained from an adult with an advanced solid tumor such as melanoma, head and neck, liver or kidney cancer. The CDR3 DNA follows: TGTGCCAGCAGTCGAGCGGGGGCCTACAATGAGCAGTTCTTC. Translated, it gives CASSRAGAYNEQFF.